This T cell receptor (beta chain) appears in the sequencing data of a study of cytomegalovirus exposure and HLA in healthy donors. Study details: Caucasian-associated ancestry cluster membership applied to about 77% of around 400 genotyped donors.

Study-level points and caveats: TCR association rates varied by HLA locus in a later analysis, with DRB1 highest and HLA-C lowest. Being productive about 87% or about 30% of the time was typical of most TCR beta V segments in an earlier analysis. Trimming of TCR beta V- and J-genes showed a link, identified in a later analysis, to a missense DCLRE1C variant.

Vbeta (60) and Jbeta (13) primers were used in the PCR. Profiled with immunoSEQ multiplex PCR; TCRdb holds only in-frame clones, not every one. The repertoire holds about 96,000 clones, with 64% as singletons. With respect to this clone: Its specificity is not known.

Germline V CDR1 and CDR2: MGHRA, YSYEKL. CDR3 length: 15 residues. The sample taken for sequencing was PBMCs. The rearrangement links TRBV4-1 to TRBJ2-5; TRBD1 aligns across 9 bases. The J call may be mistaken, given a closer DNA end match to TRBJ2-7. The TCR comes from a man in his sixties in good health and CMV-seronegative. This CDR3 is CASSQDWTGAYEQYF. CDR3 coding DNA: TGCGCCAGCAGCCAAGATTGGACAGGGGCCTACGAGCAGTACTTC.